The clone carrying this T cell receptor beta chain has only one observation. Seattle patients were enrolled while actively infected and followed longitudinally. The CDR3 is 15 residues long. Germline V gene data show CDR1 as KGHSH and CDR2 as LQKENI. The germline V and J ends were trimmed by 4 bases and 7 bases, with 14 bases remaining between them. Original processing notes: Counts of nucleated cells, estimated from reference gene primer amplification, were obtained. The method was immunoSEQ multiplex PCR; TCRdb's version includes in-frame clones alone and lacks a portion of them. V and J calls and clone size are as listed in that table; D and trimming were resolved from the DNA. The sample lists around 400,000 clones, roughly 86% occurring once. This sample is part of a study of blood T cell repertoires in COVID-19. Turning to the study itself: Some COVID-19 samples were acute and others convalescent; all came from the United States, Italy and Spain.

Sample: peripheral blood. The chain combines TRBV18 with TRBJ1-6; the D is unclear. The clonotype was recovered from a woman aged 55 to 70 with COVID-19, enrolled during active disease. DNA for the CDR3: TGTGCCAGCTCACGGGAGATTGGCCAAAATTCACCCCTCCACTTT. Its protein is CASSREIGQNSPLHF.